The text below deals with one T cell receptor beta chain. Its antigen is not known. One end of the junction is discordant with germline, which a read error may explain. Germline V gene lookup returns CDR1 SGHVS and CDR2 FNYEAQ. The CDR3 has 13 residues. A minimum of 5 micrograms of total RNA was extracted per sample. Using a J-beta primer mix together with a sample-barcoded 5' primer, a second PCR was run for 7 to 11 cycles. TCRdb ran MiXCR on the 5' RACE reads and lists one entry per CDR3 protein. Of roughly 800,000 distinct CDR3 sequences listed, 58% are singletons. This specimen belongs to a study of blood T cells in healthy people across ages. For the study at large: Capture by template switching was about one barcoded beta molecule per two T cells.

Study-wide findings and caveats: More naive CD4+ cells and higher diversity marked long-lived donors relative to aged donors.

The chain is built from TRBV7-6 and TRBJ2-1; D not certain. The source is a man aged 30 to 39 in good health. What was sequenced was blood. The CDR3 loop reads CASSLGMSREQFF. The CDR3, as DNA: TGTGCTAGCAGCTTAGGAATGAGCCGTGAGCAGTTCTTC.